This TCR beta chain was recovered during a study of cytomegalovirus exposure and HLA in healthy donors. Overall study results and limits: It was 164 TCR beta chains that were listed as cytomegalovirus-associated.

Turning to this clone: Antigen: not known.

The CDR3 runs to 16 residues. Germline-derived CDR1 and CDR2 are LNHNV and YYDKDF (reference sequence). Trimming cost V 0 bases and J 7 bases; bases outside gene matches: 7. With 60 Vbeta and 13 Jbeta primers, the PCR was carried out. In the authors' methods: It was a later analysis that counted some 80 million unique TCR beta chains, of which approximately 9.9 million were shared. Data came from immunoSEQ multiplex PCR; TCRdb stores just in-frame clones and leaves some out. Clonal size and the V and J genes are those of that table, whereas D and trimming came from the DNA. The data contain more than 120,000 clones, 70% to 85% of them singletons.

This chain connects TRBV15 to TRBJ1-4; 8 bases are a match to TRBD1. The sequenced material came from PBMCs. This TCR came from a male donor in good health and CMV-seronegative. The CDR3 sequence: CATSRDRSGGIEKLFF. The CDR3 nucleotides read TGTGCCACCAGCAGAGATCGATCAGGGGGCATTGAAAAACTGTTTTTT.